The 27 T cell receptor beta chains in this list originate from one sample, sequenced in a study of OX40 agonist ivuxolimab in advanced cancers. TCRdb keeps only in-frame clones here, not all; method: immunoSEQ multiplex PCR. Found here are fewer than 100,000 clones, around 83% of them singletons; the top ten hold more than 1.4%. Sequenced here: CD4+ or CD8+ T cells sorted from blood, sampled in a trial of the OX40 agonist ivuxolimab. The receptors stem from an adult with an advanced solid tumor such as melanoma, head and neck, liver or kidney cancer.

V is TRBV11-3 and J is TRBJ2-3; 10 nucleotides match TRBD1. The CDR3 is made up of 15 amino acids. CDR1 and CDR2 (germline): SGHNT, YENEEA. V was pared by 3 bases and J by 4 bases, with 4 bases of the junction left unmatched. CDR3 coding DNA: TGTGCCAGCAGCTTCTCGGGACAGGGGCCAGATACGCAGTATTTT. It encodes CASSFSGQGPDTQYF.

With regard to this clone: This same CDR3 is encoded by further DNA sequences in the sample. The chain combines TRBV29-1 with TRBJ1-1; no firm D call. The V end was cut by 6 bases, the J end by 3 bases, with 5 bases between. CDR1 and CDR2 from the germline V gene are SQVTM and ANQGSEA. The CDR3 runs to 10 residues. CDR3 residues: CSVGYTEAFF. CDR3 nucleotides: TGCAGCGTAGGATACACTGAAGCTTTCTTT.

This clone was seen only a few times. The chain couples TRBV7-3 to TRBJ1-6; a possible D gene is TRBD1 (6 bases). Germline CDR1 is SGHTA and CDR2 is FQGTGA. The germline V and J ends were trimmed by 3 bases and 6 bases, with 18 bases remaining between them. The CDR3 covers 17 residues. CDR3 residues: CASSLGRTGRGNSPLHF. CDR3 DNA: TGTGCCAGCAGCTTGGGAAGGACGGGCAGGGGTAATTCACCCCTCCACTTT.

The rearrangement joins TRBV6-6 to TRBJ2-5; the D call may be TRBD1 or TRBD2 (5 bases each). Germline V gene lookup returns CDR1 MNHNY and CDR2 SVGAGI (reference sequence). The CDR3 contains 14 residues. The germline V and J ends were trimmed by 5 bases and 5 bases, with 15 bases remaining between them. In nucleotides, the CDR3 is TGTGCCAGCAGTCCCGGGACCTTAAGGGAGACCCAGTACTTC. Its protein is CASSPGTLRETQYF.

This clone has more than one count but fewer than ten. This chain connects TRBV10-1 to TRBJ2-7; D might be TRBD1 or TRBD2, each matching 6 bases. From germline, CDR1 is WNHNN and CDR2 SYGVQD (reference sequence). V was clipped by 2 bases and J by 7 bases, with 15 bases between them. The CDR3 is made up of 14 amino acids. For the CDR3, the DNA is TGCGCCAGCAGTGAGAGGGGGGCGTGTGGGGAGCAGTACTTC. Translating it yields CASSERGACGEQYF.

This chain uses TRBV7-7 with TRBJ2-5, with 12 bases identical to TRBD2. Germline V lookup: CDR1 SSHAT, CDR2 FNYEAQ (reference sequence). J lost 2 bases, V lost 5 bases, and 6 bases had no gene match. The CDR3 has 16 amino acids. In nucleotides, the CDR3 is TGTGCCAGCAGCCCATGGACTAGCGGGACTCAAGAGACCCAGTACTTC. Residues: CASSPWTSGTQETQYF.

The V and J genes are TRBV5-6 and TRBJ1-2; 10 nucleotides align to TRBD1. The CDR3 has 16 residues. Trimming took 4 bases from V and 2 from J; bases not matched to a gene: 8. Germline CDR1 and CDR2: SGHDT and YYEEEE. The CDR3 nucleotides are TGTGCCAGCAGCCACCTTGTGGACAGGGGGAACTATGGCTACACCTTC. Amino acid sequence: CASSHLVDRGNYGYTF.

A word on this clone: The same CDR3 is also encoded by other DNA sequences in this sample. The chain joins TRBV19 to TRBJ2-3; D perhaps matches TRBD2 (5 bases). CDR1 and CDR2 (germline): LNHDA, SQIVND (reference sequence). Trimming pared 1 base from V and 2 bases from J, leaving 7 bases between. The CDR3 sequence is 14 residues long. CDR3 residues: CASSIGRATDTQYF. CDR3 in DNA: TGTGCCAGTAGTATAGGGCGGGCCACAGATACGCAGTATTTT.

The V gene is TRBV7-2, the J gene TRBJ2-1; 7 nucleotides match TRBD2. The V gene's germline CDR1 is SGHTA and CDR2 FQGNSA. The CDR3 is 15 amino acids. V lost 3 bases and J lost 3; bases outside the gene matches: 5. CDR3 region: CASSFGGRRYNEQFF. Written as DNA, the CDR3 is TGTGCCAGCAGCTTTGGCGGGAGACGCTACAATGAGCAGTTCTTC.

This chain joins TRBV7-2 and TRBJ2-4; 9 nucleotides match TRBD1. The CDR3 length is 14 residues. Germline V CDR1 and CDR2: SGHTA, FQGNSA. J lost 10 bases, V lost 2 bases, and 6 bases had no gene match. CDR3 region: CASSLRDRAGIQYF. CDR3 DNA sequence: TGTGCCAGCAGCTTACGGGACAGGGCCGGAATTCAGTACTTC.

J is TRBJ1-6 and V is TRBV5-1; D is uncertain. V was trimmed by 0 bases and J by 7 bases, leaving 11 bases between them. This CDR3 contains 15 residues. Germline V gives CDR1 SGHRS, CDR2 YFSETQ. CDR3 amino acids: CASSLAGGRNSPLHF. CDR3 sequence (DNA): TGCGCCAGCAGCTTGGCCGGTGGCCGGAATTCACCCCTCCACTTT.

This sequence joins TRBV11-2 and TRBJ2-7, with D possibly being TRBD1 (6 bases). V lost 3 bases, J lost 0 bases, and 9 bases lay in between. Germline CDR1 and CDR2: SGHAT and FQNNGV. CDR3 length equals 14 residues. CDR3 nucleotide sequence: TGTGCCAGCAGCTTGGAACAGGGCTCCTACGAGCAGTACTTC. Amino acids: CASSLEQGSYEQYF. The variable domain in full, completed from reference TRBV11-2 and TRBJ2-7, reads EAGVAQSPRYKIIEKRQSVAFWCNPISGHATLYWYQQILGQGPKLLIQFQNNGVVDDSQLPKDRFSAERLKGVDSTLKIQPAKLEDSAVYLCASSLEQGSYEQYFGPGTRLTVT.

This clone was seen a handful of times. This chain links TRBV2 with TRBJ2-2; 7 nucleotides line up with TRBD2. CDR1 and CDR2 (germline): SNHLY, FYNNEI. J lost 8 bases, V lost 6 bases, and 3 bases had no gene match. The CDR3 loop spans 12 amino acids. The CDR3 spells CASSTSVGELFF. Written as DNA, the CDR3 is TGTGCCAGCAGCACTAGCGTGGGGGAGCTGTTTTTT.

The chain carries TRBV10-3 and TRBJ1-6; D perhaps matches TRBD1 (6 bases). V was trimmed by 8 bases and J by 7 bases, leaving 12 bases between them. CDR3 length: 13 amino acids. Germline V gene data show CDR1 as ENHRY and CDR2 as SYGVKD. The CDR3 protein is CAISGAENSPLHF. The CDR3 bases are TGTGCCATCTCAGGGGCAGAAAATTCACCCCTCCACTTT.

This chain joins TRBV9 and TRBJ2-3; a possible D gene is TRBD1 (7 bases). The CDR3 is 13 amino acids. Germline assignment: CDR1 SGDLS and CDR2 YYNGEE. The CDR3 reads CASGGGGTDTQYF. The CDR3 region has the DNA TGTGCAAGCGGAGGGGGCGGCACAGATACGCAGTATTTT.

The chain employs TRBV7-8 and TRBJ2-5; 9 bases line up with TRBD1. Unmatched junction bases numbered 7, after V lost 7 bases and J lost 4 bases. Per the germline V gene, CDR1 is SGHVS and CDR2 is FQNEAQ. The CDR3 length is 14 residues. Here the CDR3 DNA reads TGTGCCAGCACCCCAGGGACAGGGCTAGAGACCCAGTACTTC. Residues: CASTPGTGLETQYF.

The chain employs TRBV21-1 and TRBJ2-3. TRBV21-1 is labeled a pseudogene. The CDR3 extends over 15 amino acids. CDR3 sequence reads: CASSGAGPGGDTQYF. CDR3 DNA: TGTGCCAGCAGCGGTGCCGGGCCGGGCGGAGATACGCAGTATTTT.

This clone has a handful of counts. This chain joins TRBV5-5 and TRBJ1-5, with D maybe TRBD1 (5 bases). Per the germline V gene, CDR1 is SGHKS and CDR2 is YYEKEE (reference sequence). Trimming shortened V by 6 bases and J by 9 bases, and 19 bases separated the two germline ends. The CDR3 is 14 residues long. The CDR3, as DNA: TGTGCCAGCACCCTAGGTCTAGGGGTTGGGCCCCAGCATTTT. Its protein is CASTLGLGVGPQHF.

This chain uses TRBV29-1 with TRBJ1-1, with a tentative D call TRBD1 (5 bases). Germline V gives CDR1 SQVTM, CDR2 ANQGSEA. This CDR3 comprises 13 residues. Trimming left V 5 bases short and J 6 bases short, with 16 bases between. The CDR3 reads CSVRPGQRPEAFF. DNA of the CDR3: TGCAGCGTTCGTCCAGGGCAGCGGCCTGAAGCTTTCTTT.

The rearrangement joins TRBV19 to TRBJ1-3; no definite D call. The CDR3 is 14 residues long. The V gene's germline CDR1 is LNHDA and CDR2 SQIVND (reference sequence). V was clipped by 5 bases and J by 1 base, with 9 bases between them. CDR3: CASSPGRSGNTIYF. DNA of the CDR3: TGTGCCAGTAGTCCTGGGAGGTCTGGAAACACCATATATTTT.

CDR3 nucleotides: TGTGCCAGCAGCCCGGTCGGGACTGGGCTCCACTTT. This codes for CASSPVGTGLHF. The chain has TRBV7-2 and TRBJ1-6; TRBD1 is a possible D gene (5 bases). The germline V gene has CDR1 SGHTA and CDR2 FQGNSA. V shed 5 bases and J shed 16 bases, with 15 bases lying between them. CDR3 length: 12 amino acids. The full variable domain, in which reference TRBV7-2 and TRBJ1-6 provide the parts outside the CDR3, is GAGVSQSPSNKVTEKGKDVELRCDPISGHTALYWYRQSLGQGLEFLIYFQGNSAPDKSGLPSDRFSAERTGGSVSTLTIQRTQQEDSAVYLCASSPVGTGLHFGNGTRLTVT.

This chain links TRBV27 with TRBJ1-2; no firm D call. CDR1 and CDR2 from the germline V gene are MNHEY and SMNVEV (reference sequence). CDR3 length equals 17 residues. V gave up 4 bases and J gave up 0 bases, with 18 bases separating them. CDR3 amino acids: CASSSLDVPTSNYGYTF. CDR3 nucleotide sequence: TGTGCCAGCAGTTCCCTGGACGTGCCCACGTCTAACTATGGCTACACCTTC.

The chain joins TRBV19 to TRBJ2-2; a possible D gene is TRBD2 (6 bases). CDR3 length equals 16 residues. Trimming pared 7 bases from V and 0 bases from J, leaving 15 bases between. Germline CDR1 reads LNHDA; CDR2 reads SQIVND (reference sequence). CDR3: CASNTLGLANTGELFF. CDR3 nucleotides: TGTGCCAGTAATACCCTGGGACTCGCGAACACCGGGGAGCTGTTTTTT.

This clone was counted a single time. The J gene is TRBJ2-3, the V gene TRBV4-3; the D gene is possibly TRBD1 (6 bases). This CDR3 region has 16 residues. Trimming took 2 bases from V and 2 from J, leaving 14 bases between them. CDR1 LGHNA and CDR2 YSLEER come from the germline V gene. Written as DNA, the CDR3 is TGCGCCAGCAGCCAACTGAGACAGGCCCTCACAGATACGCAGTATTTT. As protein: CASSQLRQALTDTQYF.

The chain uses TRBV5-4 and TRBJ1-1, with a weak D call TRBD1 (6 bases). The V and J ends lost 0 bases and 3 bases respectively, with 12 bases between them. The CDR3 loop spans 15 amino acids. Germline assignment: CDR1 SGHNT and CDR2 YYREEE (reference sequence). The DNA of the CDR3 is TGTGCCAGCAGCTTGGGTCAGGGGTTGGACACTGAAGCTTTCTTT. Translating gives CASSLGQGLDTEAFF.

The chain carries TRBV6-1 and TRBJ2-7; the D gene is possibly TRBD2 (6 bases). Trimming shortened V by 2 bases and J by 1 base, and 12 bases separated the two germline ends. This CDR3 spans 15 amino acids. Germline V lookup: CDR1 MNHNS, CDR2 SASEGT. The CDR3 DNA reads as TGTGCCAGCAGTGAACTCGGGAGTGGGTCCTACGAGCAGTACTTC. This gives the protein CASSELGSGSYEQYF.

The chain carries TRBV28 and TRBJ2-3; 9 bases agree with TRBD1. V shed 6 bases, J shed 4 bases, and the junction held 8 bases outside the gene matches. The V gene's germline CDR1 is MDHEN and CDR2 SYDVKM. This CDR3 has 15 amino acids. For the CDR3, the DNA is TGTGCCAGCAGACCAGACAGGGGGTTCTCAGATACGCAGTATTTT. It specifies CASRPDRGFSDTQYF.